Below are 14 T cell receptor beta chains sequenced from a single sample in a study of T cells in Graves' hyperthyroidism and ophthalmopathy (dated by TCRdb to about 2019). Library generation was performed with multiplex PCR. Sequencing relied on an Illumina HiSeq 2000. Amplification of TCR beta CDR3 regions was carried out from RNA transcripts. For the first round of RT-PCR on the TCR CDR3, the HTBI primer set was used together with the Qiagen OneStep RT-PCR kit. TCRdb reprocessed the public reads (quality trimming at Q25 with fastp, clone calling with MiXCR) and kept in-frame beta chains. Each CDR3 protein appears once, grouped with its most common genes and DNA. This sample has hundreds of thousands of distinct CDR3 sequences in its table, and around 15% of those were observed once. The ten largest clones represent approximately 10% of the sample. The source material was blood. These receptors were obtained from a woman under 30 with Graves' hyperthyroidism.

The chain joins TRBV11-3 to TRBJ2-7; D gene unclear. In germline, CDR1 is SGHNT, CDR2 YENEEA. Between the trimmed V and J ends, which lost 4 bases and 2 bases, there was a span of 24 bases. The CDR3 spans 18 residues. CDR3 region: CASSSVGVLNYGTYEQYF. In DNA form, the CDR3 reads TGTGCCAGCAGCTCCGTAGGCGTTTTAAATTACGGCACCTACGAGCAGTACTTC.

The chain is built from TRBV6-1 and TRBJ2-1; 8 nucleotides line up with TRBD2. The CDR3 totals 12 residues. From germline, CDR1 is MNHNS and CDR2 SASEGT. With V trimmed by 7 bases and J by 14 bases, 10 bases remained unmatched. This CDR3 is CASKTAGAREFF. The CDR3 region has the DNA TGTGCCAGCAAGACAGCGGGGGCCAGGGAGTTCTTC.

V usage is TRBV7-9 and J usage is TRBJ1-1; 7 bases align to TRBD1. Germline values: CDR1 SEHNR, CDR2 FQNEAQ (reference sequence). The CDR3 spans 16 residues. With V trimmed by 2 bases and J by 4 bases, 10 bases remained unmatched. In DNA form, the CDR3 reads TGTGCCAGCAGCTTATCGGCAGGGGGAGGTGCCACTGAAGCTTTCTTT. It encodes CASSLSAGGGATEAFF. Full variable domain (outside the CDR3, taken from reference TRBV7-9 and TRBJ1-1): DTGVSQNPRHKITKRGQNVTFRCDPISEHNRLYWYRQTLGQGPEFLTYFQNEAQLEKSRLLSDRFSAERPKGSFSTLEIQRTEQGDSAMYLCASSLSAGGGATEAFFGQGTRLTVV.

This clonotype was seen ten or more times. The chain employs TRBV6-1 and TRBJ2-1, with D possibly being TRBD2 (7 bases). Trimming took off 8 bases at V and 4 bases at J, with 15 bases between the two ends. CDR1 and CDR2 (germline): MNHNS, SASEGT. CDR3 size: 14 residues. CDR3: CASGGASVYNEQFF. DNA of the CDR3: TGTGCCAGCGGGGGGGCTAGCGTATACAATGAGCAGTTCTTC.

This clonotype was observed a few times. The chain joins TRBV7-8 to TRBJ2-7; maybe TRBD2 (5 bases). The CDR3 totals 18 residues. Trimming left V 2 bases short and J 3 bases short, with 23 bases between. Germline V CDR1 and CDR2: SGHVS, FQNEAQ. The CDR3 here is CASSLSGSKGPIFYEQYF. As DNA, the CDR3 is TGTGCCAGCAGCTTAAGCGGATCTAAGGGCCCGATTTTCTACGAGCAGTACTTC.

This clonotype was detected many times. The chain couples TRBV30 to TRBJ1-2; the D is unclear. CDR3 length equals 12 residues. Looked up from germline, CDR1 is GTSNPN and CDR2 is SVGIG (reference sequence). V lost 0 bases to trimming and J lost 2 bases, with 4 bases between them. CDR3 amino acids: CAWSVLNYGYTF. CDR3 bases: TGTGCCTGGAGTGTACTAAACTATGGCTACACCTTC.

Only a few counts were recorded for this clonotype. J is TRBJ2-1 and V is TRBV29-1; unclear D gene. V dropped 3 bases and J dropped 10 bases, with 19 bases sitting between them. CDR3 length: 14 amino acids. Germline CDR1 is SQVTM and CDR2 is ANQGSEA. CDR3 in amino acids: CSVDLTSVAEEQFF. The CDR3 DNA follows: TGCAGCGTTGACCTAACAAGCGTGGCTGAAGAGCAGTTCTTC.

This clonotype appeared many times. This chain links TRBV13 with TRBJ2-1; D perhaps matches TRBD2 (7 bases). Germline values: CDR1 PRHDT, CDR2 FYEKMQ (reference sequence). V was shortened by 9 bases and J by 8 bases, with 17 bases between the two germline ends. The CDR3 covers 13 residues. The CDR3 is CASGGGRGDEQFF. Here the CDR3 DNA reads TGTGCCAGTGGGGGCGGGAGAGGTGATGAGCAGTTCTTC.

Details on this clonotype: Since a much larger clone is just one base distant, this may be a read error. This chain uses TRBV12-3 or TRBV12-4 with TRBJ2-7; the D gene is possibly TRBD1 (5 bases). Trimming shortened V by 7 bases and J by 2 bases, and 12 bases separated the two germline ends. The CDR3 covers 13 residues. Here the CDR3 DNA reads TGTGCCAGCACTTCAGGGTGGACCTACGAGCAGTACTTC. Translation: CASTSGWTYEQYF.

There are a few counts of this clonotype. The rearrangement links TRBV30 to TRBJ2-3, with a tentative D call TRBD1 (6 bases). CDR3 length: 14 residues. Germline V gives CDR1 GTSNPN, CDR2 SVGIG (reference sequence). Trimming left V 0 bases short and J 4 bases short, with 11 bases between. This chain's CDR3 is CAWSVGGPPDTQYF. The CDR3 DNA is TGTGCCTGGAGTGTAGGGGGACCCCCAGATACGCAGTATTTT.

This clonotype occurred many times. V gene TRBV28 combines with J gene TRBJ1-1; the D is unclear. V dropped 5 bases and J dropped 2 bases, with 15 bases sitting between them. The CDR3 is 15 residues long. Germline V gene sequence: CDR1 MDHEN, CDR2 SYDVKM. CDR3 protein: CASSRGSPGNTEAFF. CDR3 DNA sequence: TGTGCCAGCAGTCGCGGAAGTCCAGGAAACACTGAAGCTTTCTTT.

Only a few counts were recorded for this clonotype. The V and J genes are TRBV6-2 or TRBV6-3 and TRBJ2-1; the D gene is possibly TRBD2 (6 bases). CDR1 is MNHEY, CDR2 SVGEGT, per germline. V lost 2 bases and J 4 bases, leaving 9 bases between the germline ends. The CDR3 spans 14 residues. The CDR3 bases are TGTGCCAGCAGTTACGCGGGGAATTACAATGAGCAGTTCTTC. Translated, it gives CASSYAGNYNEQFF.

This clonotype showed up many times. The CDR3 DNA reads as TGTGCCAGCAGTAGCGCGGGGGGGGGGTCCTACGAGCAGTACTTC. Its translation: CASSSAGGGSYEQYF. This chain uses TRBV28 with TRBJ2-7, with TRBD2 matching 9 bases. The germline V gene has CDR1 MDHEN and CDR2 SYDVKM. The CDR3 is 15 residues long. V dropped 5 bases and J dropped 1; count of bases not matched to a gene: 6.

The chain recombines TRBV5-6 with TRBJ2-5, with 8 bases matching TRBD2. The V and J ends lost 0 bases and 3 bases, in that order; junction bases with no gene match: 7. Per germline, CDR1 SGHDT and CDR2 YYEEEE. The CDR3 is 16 amino acids. This CDR3 reads CASSLDTAGVEETQYF. The CDR3 coding sequence is TGTGCCAGCAGCTTGGATACAGCGGGAGTAGAAGAGACCCAGTACTTC.